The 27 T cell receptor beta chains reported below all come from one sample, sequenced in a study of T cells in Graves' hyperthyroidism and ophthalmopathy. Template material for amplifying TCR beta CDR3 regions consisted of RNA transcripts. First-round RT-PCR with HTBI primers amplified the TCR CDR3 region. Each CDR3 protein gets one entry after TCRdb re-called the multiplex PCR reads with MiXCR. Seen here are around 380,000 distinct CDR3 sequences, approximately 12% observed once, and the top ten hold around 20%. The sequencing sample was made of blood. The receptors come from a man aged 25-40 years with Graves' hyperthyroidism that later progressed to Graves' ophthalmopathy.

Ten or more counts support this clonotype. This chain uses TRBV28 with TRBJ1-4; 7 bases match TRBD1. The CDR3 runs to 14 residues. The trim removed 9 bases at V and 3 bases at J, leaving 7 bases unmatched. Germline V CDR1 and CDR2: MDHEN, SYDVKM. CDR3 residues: CASNYQGANEKLFF. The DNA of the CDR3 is TGTGCCAGTAATTATCAGGGGGCTAATGAAAAACTGTTTTTT.

The CDR3 sequence: CSASRPSEGAGTGELFF. The CDR3, as DNA: TGCAGTGCTAGCCGGCCTAGCGAGGGGGCGGGCACCGGGGAGCTGTTTTTT. The rearrangement uses TRBV20-1 and TRBJ2-2; D perhaps matches TRBD1 (7 bases). Trimming stripped 3 bases from V and 4 bases from J, with 21 bases between. The V gene's germline CDR1 is DFQATT and CDR2 SNEGSKA (reference sequence). This CDR3 comprises 17 residues.

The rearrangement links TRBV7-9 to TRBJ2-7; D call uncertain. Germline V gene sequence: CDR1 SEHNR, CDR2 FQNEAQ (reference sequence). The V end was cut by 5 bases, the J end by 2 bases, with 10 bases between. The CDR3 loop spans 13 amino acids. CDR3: CASSGPQTYEQYF. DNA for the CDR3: TGTGCCAGCAGCGGCCCACAGACCTACGAGCAGTACTTC.

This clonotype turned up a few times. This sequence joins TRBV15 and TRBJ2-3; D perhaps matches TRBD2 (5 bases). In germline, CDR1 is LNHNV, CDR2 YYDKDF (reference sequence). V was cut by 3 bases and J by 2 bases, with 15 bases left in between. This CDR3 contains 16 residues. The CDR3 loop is CATSSLAGVLTDTQYF. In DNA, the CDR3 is TGTGCCACCAGCAGCCTCGCCGGGGTTCTCACAGATACGCAGTATTTT. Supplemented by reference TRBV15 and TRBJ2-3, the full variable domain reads DAMVIQNPRYQVTQFGKPVTLSCSQTLNHNVMYWYQQKSSQAPKLLFHYYDKDFNNEADTPDNFQSRRPNTSFCFLDIRSPGLGDTAMYLCATSSLAGVLTDTQYFGPGTRLTVL.

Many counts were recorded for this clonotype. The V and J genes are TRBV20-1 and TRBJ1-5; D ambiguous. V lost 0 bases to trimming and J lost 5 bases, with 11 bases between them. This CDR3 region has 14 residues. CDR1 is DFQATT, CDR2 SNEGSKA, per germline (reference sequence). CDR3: CSARDPWTDQPQHF. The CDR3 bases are TGCAGTGCTAGAGATCCGTGGACGGATCAGCCCCAGCATTTT.

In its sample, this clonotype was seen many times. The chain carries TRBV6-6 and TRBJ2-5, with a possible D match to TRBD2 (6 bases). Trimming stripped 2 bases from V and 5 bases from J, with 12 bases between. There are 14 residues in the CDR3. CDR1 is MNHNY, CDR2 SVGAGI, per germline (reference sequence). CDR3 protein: CASSYRGGGETQYF. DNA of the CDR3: TGTGCCAGCAGTTACCGGGGTGGGGGGGAGACCCAGTACTTC.

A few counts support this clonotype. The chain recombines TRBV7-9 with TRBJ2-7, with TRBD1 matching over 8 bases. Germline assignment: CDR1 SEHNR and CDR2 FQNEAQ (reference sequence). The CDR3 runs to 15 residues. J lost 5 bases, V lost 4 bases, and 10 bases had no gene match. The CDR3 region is CASSSVGQGAHEQYF. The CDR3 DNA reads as TGTGCCAGCAGCTCCGTGGGTCAGGGGGCCCACGAGCAGTACTTC.

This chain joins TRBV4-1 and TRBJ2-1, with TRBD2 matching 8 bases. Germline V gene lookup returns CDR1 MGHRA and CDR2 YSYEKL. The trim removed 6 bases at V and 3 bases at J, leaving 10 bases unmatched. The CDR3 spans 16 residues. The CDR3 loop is CASRPGRGAFYNEQFF. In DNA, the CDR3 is TGCGCCAGCAGGCCCGGGCGGGGGGCCTTCTACAATGAGCAGTTCTTC.

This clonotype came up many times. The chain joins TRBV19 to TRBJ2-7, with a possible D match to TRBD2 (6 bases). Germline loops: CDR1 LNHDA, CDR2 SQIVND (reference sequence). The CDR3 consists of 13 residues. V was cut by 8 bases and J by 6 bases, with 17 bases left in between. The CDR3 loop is CASGSSVGLEQYF. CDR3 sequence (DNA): TGTGCCAGTGGATCTAGCGTGGGCCTCGAGCAGTACTTC.

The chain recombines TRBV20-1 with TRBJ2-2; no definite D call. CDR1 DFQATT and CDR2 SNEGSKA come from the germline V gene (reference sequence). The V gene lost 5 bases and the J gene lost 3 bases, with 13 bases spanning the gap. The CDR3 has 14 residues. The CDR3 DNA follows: TGCAGTGCTCATGGGTCGATGGACACCGGGGAGCTGTTTTTT. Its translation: CSAHGSMDTGELFF.

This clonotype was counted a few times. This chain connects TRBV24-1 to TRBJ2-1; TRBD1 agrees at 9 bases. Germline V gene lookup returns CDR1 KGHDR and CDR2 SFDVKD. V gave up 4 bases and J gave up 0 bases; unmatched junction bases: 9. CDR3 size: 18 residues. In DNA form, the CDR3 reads TGTGCCACCAGTGACCCCGGGACAGGGAAAAGCTCCTACAATGAGCAGTTCTTC. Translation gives CATSDPGTGKSSYNEQFF.

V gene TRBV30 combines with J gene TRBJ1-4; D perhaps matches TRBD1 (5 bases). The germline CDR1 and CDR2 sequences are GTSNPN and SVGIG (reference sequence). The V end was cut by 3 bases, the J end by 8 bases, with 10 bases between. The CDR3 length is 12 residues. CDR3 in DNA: TGTGCCTGGAGCGTAAACAGGGAAAAACTGTTTTTT. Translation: CAWSVNREKLFF.

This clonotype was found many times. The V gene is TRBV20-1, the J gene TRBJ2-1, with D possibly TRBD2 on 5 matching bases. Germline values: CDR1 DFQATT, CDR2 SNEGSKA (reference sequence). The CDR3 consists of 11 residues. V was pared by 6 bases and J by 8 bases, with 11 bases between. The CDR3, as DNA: TGCAGTGCCAGAAGGAGGCATGAGCAGTTCTTC. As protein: CSARRRHEQFF.

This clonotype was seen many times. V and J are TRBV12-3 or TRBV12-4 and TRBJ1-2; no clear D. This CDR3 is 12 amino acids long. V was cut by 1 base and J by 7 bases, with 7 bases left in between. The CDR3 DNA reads TGTGCCAGCAGTTTAGAAGGGTTTGGCTACACCTTC. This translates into CASSLEGFGYTF.

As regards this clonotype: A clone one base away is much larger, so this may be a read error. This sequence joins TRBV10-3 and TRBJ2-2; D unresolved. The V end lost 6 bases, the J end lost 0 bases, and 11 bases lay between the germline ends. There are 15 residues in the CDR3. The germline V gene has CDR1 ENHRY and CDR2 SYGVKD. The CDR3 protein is CAISRLGSNTGELFF. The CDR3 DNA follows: TGTGCCATCAGCCGACTGGGATCGAACACCGGGGAGCTGTTTTTT.

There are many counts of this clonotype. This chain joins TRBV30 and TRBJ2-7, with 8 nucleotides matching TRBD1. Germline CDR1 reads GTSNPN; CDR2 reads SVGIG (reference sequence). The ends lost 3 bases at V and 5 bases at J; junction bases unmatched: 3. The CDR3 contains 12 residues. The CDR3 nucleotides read TGTGCCTGGAGGACAGGGGCCCACGAGCAGTACTTC. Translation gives CAWRTGAHEQYF.

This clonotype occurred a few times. In DNA, the CDR3 is TGTGCCAGCAGCCCTAAACAGGGGCGGTATAATGAGCAGTTCTTC. This translates into CASSPKQGRYNEQFF. J is TRBJ2-1 and V is TRBV7-3; 7 nucleotides agree with TRBD1. The ends lost 5 bases at V and 7 bases at J; junction bases unmatched: 11. The CDR3 is made up of 15 amino acids. Germline V gene sequence: CDR1 SGHTA, CDR2 FQGTGA.

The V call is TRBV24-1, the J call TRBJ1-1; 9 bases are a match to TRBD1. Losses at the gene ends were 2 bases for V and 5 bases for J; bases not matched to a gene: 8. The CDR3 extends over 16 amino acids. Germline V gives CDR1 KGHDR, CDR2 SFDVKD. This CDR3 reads CATSDSPGQGRTEAFF. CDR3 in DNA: TGTGCCACCAGTGATTCGCCCGGACAGGGGAGGACTGAAGCTTTCTTT.

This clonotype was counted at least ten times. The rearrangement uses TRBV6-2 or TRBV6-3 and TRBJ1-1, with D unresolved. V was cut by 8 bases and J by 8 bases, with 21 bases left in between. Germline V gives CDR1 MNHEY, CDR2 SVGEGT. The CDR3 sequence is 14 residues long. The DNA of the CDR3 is TGTGCCAGCGGCTTTCCGGACCGGCTCTTCGAAGCTTTCTTT. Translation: CASGFPDRLFEAFF.

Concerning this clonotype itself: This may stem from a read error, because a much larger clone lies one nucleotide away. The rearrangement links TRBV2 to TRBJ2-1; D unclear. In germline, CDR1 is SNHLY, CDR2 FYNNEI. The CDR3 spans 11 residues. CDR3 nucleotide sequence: TGTGCCAGCAGTTTTGACAATGAGCAGTCCTTC. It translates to CASSFDNEQSF.

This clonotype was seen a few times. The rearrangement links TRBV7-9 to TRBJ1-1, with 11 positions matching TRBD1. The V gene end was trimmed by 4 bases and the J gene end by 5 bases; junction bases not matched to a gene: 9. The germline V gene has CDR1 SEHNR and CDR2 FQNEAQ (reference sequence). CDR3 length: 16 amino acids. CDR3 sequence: CASSSLLGQGGTEAFF. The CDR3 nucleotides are TGTGCCAGCAGCTCTCTCCTGGGACAGGGGGGGACTGAAGCTTTCTTT.

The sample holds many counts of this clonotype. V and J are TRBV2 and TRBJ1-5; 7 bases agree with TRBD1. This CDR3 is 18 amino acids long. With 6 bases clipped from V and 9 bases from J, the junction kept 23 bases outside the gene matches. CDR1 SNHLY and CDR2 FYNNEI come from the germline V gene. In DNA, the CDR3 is TGTGCCAGCAGGCCGGGACAGCTACTCTATAGCAATCATTCGCCCCAGCATTTT. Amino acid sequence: CASRPGQLLYSNHSPQHF.

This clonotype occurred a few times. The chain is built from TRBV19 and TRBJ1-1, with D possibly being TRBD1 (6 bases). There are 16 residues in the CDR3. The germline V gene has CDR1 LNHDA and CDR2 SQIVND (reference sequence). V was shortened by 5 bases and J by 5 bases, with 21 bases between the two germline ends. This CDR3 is CASSVGSTGFTTEAFF. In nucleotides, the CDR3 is TGTGCCAGTAGTGTGGGCTCTACAGGGTTTACGACTGAAGCTTTCTTT.

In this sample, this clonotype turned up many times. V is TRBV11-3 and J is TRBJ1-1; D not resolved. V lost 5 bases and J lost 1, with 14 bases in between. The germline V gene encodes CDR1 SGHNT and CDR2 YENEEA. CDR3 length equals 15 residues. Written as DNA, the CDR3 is TGTGCCAGCAGCCTCCGGACGAGGAGGAACACTGAAGCTTTCTTT. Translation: CASSLRTRRNTEAFF.

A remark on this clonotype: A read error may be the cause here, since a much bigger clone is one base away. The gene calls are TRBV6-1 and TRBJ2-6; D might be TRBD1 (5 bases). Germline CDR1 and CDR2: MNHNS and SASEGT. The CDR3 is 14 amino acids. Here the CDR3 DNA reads TGTGCCAGCAGTGGGATCTCTGGGGCCAACGCCCTGACTTTC. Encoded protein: CASSGISGANALTF.

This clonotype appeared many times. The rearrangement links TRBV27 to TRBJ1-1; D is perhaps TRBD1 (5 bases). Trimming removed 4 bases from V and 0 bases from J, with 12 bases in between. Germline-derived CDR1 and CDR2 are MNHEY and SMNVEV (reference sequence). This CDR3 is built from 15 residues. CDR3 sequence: CASSWQGSLNTEAFF. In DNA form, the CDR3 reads TGTGCCAGCAGTTGGCAGGGATCGTTGAACACTGAAGCTTTCTTT.

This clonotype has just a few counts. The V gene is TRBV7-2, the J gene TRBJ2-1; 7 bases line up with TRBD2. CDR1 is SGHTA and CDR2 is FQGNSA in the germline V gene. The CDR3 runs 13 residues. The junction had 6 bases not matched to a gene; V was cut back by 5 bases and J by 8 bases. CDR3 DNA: TGTGCCAGCAGCACGGGACTACGGGATGAGCAGTTCTTC. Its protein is CASSTGLRDEQFF.